This TCR beta chain was recorded in a study of cytomegalovirus exposure and HLA in healthy donors. A word on this clone: What it recognizes is unknown.

V lost 5 bases and J 8 bases, leaving 9 bases between the germline ends. Germline V gene data show CDR1 as PRHDT and CDR2 as FYEKMQ (reference sequence). The CDR3 totals 12 residues. Findings of the study overall: In a later analysis, TCR beta V- and J-gene trimming was associated with a missense DCLRE1C variant. Later analysis suggested most CMV-associated TCR beta chains were HLA-restricted. Among TCR beta chains, those listed as cytomegalovirus-associated numbered around 160.

Each of the donors was a healthy bone marrow donor. PCR amplification relied on 60 Vbeta primers (plus 13 Jbeta primers). The protocol was immunoSEQ multiplex PCR, while the TCRdb copy is restricted to in-frame clones and leaves out a portion. The repertoire holds approximately 180,000 clones, with 80% to 90% as singletons. The sample taken for sequencing was PBMCs. This rearrangement joins TRBV13 to TRBJ2-2, with D maybe TRBD1 (6 bases). The receptor was isolated from a woman between 18 and 29 years old in good health and CMV-seropositive. CDR3 sequence: CASSPDRGELFF. The CDR3 DNA is TGTGCCAGCAGCCCCGACAGGGGGGAGCTGTTTTTT.